These 17 T cell receptor beta chains came from one sample sequenced in a study of blood T cell repertoires in COVID-19 (dated by TCRdb to about 2020). Receptors were amplified or captured by the immunoSEQ multiplex PCR assay. Imported from immuneACCESS, the table was reduced by TCRdb to in-frame sequences with V and J called. These copies leave out some clones; in studies compared against another copy, an unresolved V gene accounts for under half, and the cause of the remainder is not known. The table for this sample lists 100,000 or so clones; more than 75% of them were counted only once. Jointly, the top ten make up around 19% of the sample. Sequenced: peripheral blood. These receptors all stem from an elderly man with acute or convalescent COVID-19.

The V call is TRBV19, the J call TRBJ2-1, with D possibly being TRBD2 (5 bases). The ends were cut back, 5 bases at V and 7 bases at J, with 9 bases in the middle. This CDR3 spans 12 amino acids. From germline, CDR1 is LNHDA and CDR2 SQIVND (reference sequence). This CDR3 is CASSPSRNEQFF. CDR3 sequence (DNA): TGTGCCAGTAGTCCTAGCAGAAATGAGCAGTTCTTC.

The chain has TRBV21-1 and TRBJ1-5; the table gives TRBD1 as D, unverified against the DNA. TRBV21-1 is an annotated pseudogene. This CDR3 is built from 19 residues. The CDR3 reads CASSKAGQPRGYSNQPQHF. The DNA for the CDR3 is TGTGCCAGCAGCAAAGCGGGACAACCCAGGGGGTATAGCAATCAGCCCCAGCATTTT.

V and J are TRBV10-3 and TRBJ1-6; D is unresolved. Germline CDR1 and CDR2: ENHRY and SYGVKD. Trimming took off 10 bases at V and 14 bases at J, with 15 bases between the two ends. This CDR3 is 11 amino acids long. CDR3 DNA: TGTGCCAGTAGCCCGGCCTCCACCCTCCACTTT. Encoded protein: CASSPASTLHF.

V and J are TRBV7-7 and TRBJ2-2; TRBD1 matches at 7 bases. Germline V gives CDR1 SSHAT, CDR2 FNYEAQ (reference sequence). This CDR3 spans 13 amino acids. The CDR3 loop reads CASYDRAVGELFF. In DNA, the CDR3 is TGTGCTAGCTACGACAGGGCGGTCGGGGAGCTGTTTTTT. Full variable domain (rest looked up from reference TRBV7-7 and TRBJ2-2): GAGVSQSPRYKVTKRGQDVTLRCDPISSHATLYWYQQALGQGPEFLTYFNYEAQPDKSGLPSDRFSAERPEGSISTLTIQRTEQRDSAMYRCASYDRAVGELFFGEGSRLTVL.

The chain combines TRBV3-1 (or the pseudogene TRBV3-2) with TRBJ1-1; TRBD1 might be the D (5 bases). Trimming shortened V by 4 bases and J by 1 base, and 10 bases separated the two germline ends. The CDR3 has 14 residues. From germline, CDR1 is LGHDT and CDR2 YNNKEL (reference sequence). The CDR3 reads CASSLRGSNTEAFF. CDR3 nucleotide sequence: TGTGCCAGCAGCCTTAGGGGCTCGAACACTGAAGCTTTCTTT.

V usage is TRBV3-1 (or the pseudogene TRBV3-2) and J usage is TRBJ2-7; D is possibly TRBD2 (5 bases). Germline CDR1 is LGHDT and CDR2 is YNNKEL (reference sequence). The length of the CDR3 is 13 residues. Trimming pared 3 bases from V and 3 bases from J, leaving 9 bases between. The CDR3 sequence: CASSHTRGYEQYF. The CDR3 DNA sequence: TGTGCCAGCAGCCACACCCGGGGCTACGAGCAGTACTTC.

The rearrangement joins TRBV2 to TRBJ2-5; D remains unclear. The CDR3 extends over 13 amino acids. Per the germline V gene, CDR1 is SNHLY and CDR2 is FYNNEI. V lost 8 bases, J lost 5 bases, and 15 bases lay in between. The DNA for the CDR3 is TGTGCCAGCCGGGTTGCGTTGCAGGAGACCCAGTACTTC. Protein: CASRVALQETQYF.

The V and J genes are TRBV4-3 and TRBJ1-2; 9 nucleotides line up with TRBD1. The CDR3 extends over 18 amino acids. CDR1 is LGHNA, CDR2 YSLEER, per germline. With 0 bases clipped from V and 2 bases from J, the junction kept 10 bases outside the gene matches. The CDR3 DNA is TGCGCCAGCAGCCAAGATCGGACAGGGGCGCGACTAAACTATGGCTACACCTTC. Translation: CASSQDRTGARLNYGYTF.

The chain recombines TRBV7-2 with TRBJ2-5, with 9 bases matching TRBD2. V trimming: 6 bases; J trimming: 3 bases; junction bases outside the gene matches: 8. This CDR3 has 15 amino acids. Germline V gene data show CDR1 as SGHTA and CDR2 as FQGNSA. This CDR3 is CASRNGGGGKETQYF. DNA of the CDR3: TGTGCCAGCAGAAATGGCGGGGGGGGAAAAGAGACCCAGTACTTC.

CDR3: CASSKDRGHSPLHF. Written as DNA, the CDR3 is TGTGCCAGTAGTAAGGACAGGGGGCATTCACCCCTCCACTTT. The chain combines TRBV19 with TRBJ1-6; 11 bases are shared with TRBD1. The CDR3 loop spans 14 amino acids. The germline gives CDR1 LNHDA, CDR2 SQIVND (reference sequence). The ends lost 4 bases at V and 8 bases at J; junction bases unmatched: 1. The variable domain in full, completed from reference TRBV19 and TRBJ1-6, reads DGGITQSPKYLFRKEGQNVTLSCEQNLNHDAMYWYRQDPGQGLRLIYYSQIVNDFQKGDIAEGYSVSREKKESFPLTVTSAQKNPTAFYLCASSKDRGHSPLHFGNGTRLTVT.

At least ten counts were recorded for this clone. Other nucleotide sequences from this sample produce the same CDR3. V is TRBV20-1 and J is TRBJ1-1; a weak D match, TRBD1 (5 bases). The CDR3 is 11 residues long. Germline loops: CDR1 DFQATT, CDR2 SNEGSKA (reference sequence). V lost 3 bases, J lost 4 bases, and 6 bases lay in between. The CDR3: CSARGGTEAFF. The CDR3 DNA reads TGCAGTGCTAGGGGGGGCACTGAAGCTTTCTTT.

The V and J genes are TRBV7-2 and TRBJ2-1; 10 positions match TRBD1. There are 15 residues in the CDR3. Germline-derived CDR1 and CDR2 are SGHTA and FQGNSA. V shed 7 bases, J shed 4 bases, and the junction held 7 bases outside the gene matches. CDR3 protein: CASTTDRGIYNEQFF. The CDR3 DNA follows: TGTGCCAGCACAACGGACAGGGGGATATACAATGAGCAGTTCTTC.

The chain is built from TRBV5-1 and TRBJ2-3; D gene ambiguous. Trimming shortened V by 5 bases and J by 1 base, and 5 bases separated the two germline ends. Per germline, CDR1 SGHRS and CDR2 YFSETQ. This CDR3 is 12 amino acids long. DNA of the CDR3: TGCGCCAGCAGTTCTCGCACAGATACGCAGTATTTT. It is translated as CASSSRTDTQYF.

The rearrangement joins TRBV7-2 to TRBJ2-7; TRBD2 aligns across 7 bases. The CDR3 is 15 amino acids. Germline trimming cut 1 base from V and 2 bases from J; bases unmatched to any gene: 5. Per germline, CDR1 SGHTA and CDR2 FQGNSA. As DNA, the CDR3 is TGTGCCAGCAGCTTAGGATGGCGGGGGACCTACGAGCAGTACTTC. Residues: CASSLGWRGTYEQYF.

This clone was counted a few times. The rearrangement uses TRBV16 and TRBJ1-1; no definite D call. CDR3 length: 15 amino acids. Germline V lookup: CDR1 KGHSY, CDR2 FQNENV. Between the trimmed V and J ends, which lost 0 bases and 1 base, there was a span of 9 bases. The CDR3 loop reads CASSQSSLKNTEAFF. Written as DNA, the CDR3 is TGTGCCAGCAGCCAATCATCACTGAAGAACACTGAAGCTTTCTTT.

This clone has more than one count but fewer than ten. The chain joins TRBV5-1 to TRBJ2-7, with D tentatively TRBD1 (7 bases). The length of the CDR3 is 15 residues. V lost 6 bases, J lost 5 bases, and 21 bases lay in between. The germline gives CDR1 SGHRS, CDR2 YFSETQ. The CDR3 bases are TGCGCCAGCACCGTCTCAGGGGGGACAATGGACGAGCAGTACTTC. This encodes CASTVSGGTMDEQYF.

The chain joins TRBV6-5 to TRBJ1-4; TRBD1 matches at 8 bases. V shed 0 bases and J 8 bases; nucleotides not matched to a gene: 5. CDR1 and CDR2 from the germline V gene are MNHEY and SVGAGI. This CDR3 comprises 15 residues. As DNA, the CDR3 is TGTGCCAGCAGTTACTCGGACAGGGTCGGGGAAAAACTGTTTTTT. Amino acids: CASSYSDRVGEKLFF.